This T cell receptor (beta chain) stems from a study of cytomegalovirus exposure and HLA in healthy donors. Study at large: Unique TCR beta sequences numbering fewer than 130 million came from 150 million to 200 million T cells in an earlier analysis. There were some 380 genotyped donors. Of these, 75% to 90% fell in the genetic ancestry cluster associated with self-reported Caucasian donors. Findings and caveats of the study: Highly shared sequence variants in one cluster were likely a sequencing artifact. Serostatus for CMV was the only available immune exposure information.

PCR was performed using 60 Vbeta and 13 Jbeta primers. Generated by immunoSEQ multiplex PCR, the TCRdb table keeps only in-frame clones and is missing some. Here the sample spans approximately 130,000 clones, roughly 80% being singletons. This CDR3 comprises 18 residues. Germline V lookup: CDR1 SGHAT, CDR2 FQNNGV. For this clone: Its target is not known. One end of the junction is discordant with germline, which a read error may explain.

The origin of this receptor is a young woman in good health and CMV-seronegative. V and J are TRBV11-2 and TRBJ2-6; D possibly corresponds to TRBD1 (5 bases). Sample: PBMCs. This CDR3 is CASGPIGLGPSGANGLTF. The CDR3, as DNA: TGTGCCAGCGGCCCTATAGGCCTCGGCCCCTCTGGGGCCAACGGCCTGACTTTC.